A single sample is the source of the 16 T cell receptor beta chains below, sequenced in a study of metastatic and nonmetastatic thyroid tumors. Patients were all untreated before their thyroid surgery. MiXCR was used by TCRdb to re-call the PCR reads. There are 30,000 to 40,000 clones in the sample; roughly 27% occur only once, and 9.6% lies in the top ten. Sequences were obtained from blood. The source of these receptors is a female donor with papillary thyroid cancer or a benign thyroid nodule (not recorded which). Some clones in this sample may be carry-over from other donors' samples.

This clone showed up many times. This sequence may be a read error, since a much larger clone differs from it by one base. The conserved closing phenylalanine or tryptophan is absent in this CDR3, likely reflecting a read error. The chain carries TRBV7-2 and TRBJ2-7; weak D call: TRBD2 (6 bases). Looked up from germline, CDR1 is SGHTA and CDR2 is FQGNSA. V was pared by 3 bases and J by 0 bases, with 21 bases between. The CDR3 is 18 amino acids. The CDR3 region is CASSLGMRAGRSSYEQYL. The CDR3 nucleotides read TGTGCCAGCAGCTTGGGGATGCGGGCGGGGAGGAGCTCCTACGAGCAGTACCTC.

The chain employs TRBV3-1 and TRBJ2-7, with D unclear. The CDR3 is 12 amino acids. Germline V CDR1 and CDR2: LGHDT, YNNKEL (reference sequence). V gave up 5 bases and J gave up 4 bases, with 9 bases separating them. DNA of the CDR3: TGTGCCAGCAGCATTTCTACTTACGAGCAGTACTTC. As protein: CASSISTYEQYF.

In this sample, this clone turned up many times. The chain is built from TRBV2 and TRBJ2-1, with TRBD2 matching over 12 bases. Per germline, CDR1 SNHLY and CDR2 FYNNEI. There are 14 residues in the CDR3. The V and J ends lost 7 bases and 8 bases, in that order; junction bases with no gene match: 6. The CDR3 DNA is TGTGCCAGCAAAACTAGCGGGGGGACTCATGAGCAGTTCTTC. It yields the protein CASKTSGGTHEQFF. The entire variable domain, with the rest obtained from reference TRBV2 and TRBJ2-1, is as follows: EPEVTQTPSHQVTQMGQEVILRCVPISNHLYFYWYRQILGQKVEFLVSFYNNEISEKSEIFDDQFSVERPDGSNFTLKIRSTKLEDSAMYFCASKTSGGTHEQFFGPGTRLTVL.

This clone has more than one count but fewer than ten. This sequence joins TRBV12-3 or TRBV12-4 and TRBJ2-7; no reliable D call. The CDR3 length is 13 residues. The germline V and J ends were trimmed by 4 bases and 0 bases, with 7 bases remaining between them. The CDR3 DNA reads as TGTGCCAGCAGTTGGCGAGGCTCCTACGAGCAGTACTTC. Translated: CASSWRGSYEQYF.

The rearrangement links TRBV7-9 to TRBJ2-1; D might be TRBD2 (6 bases). Trimming shortened V by 5 bases and J by 0 bases, and 11 bases separated the two germline ends. CDR3 length equals 15 residues. Germline CDR1 is SEHNR and CDR2 is FQNEAQ (reference sequence). The CDR3 spells CASSPRRASYNEQFF. The CDR3, as DNA: TGTGCCAGCAGCCCCCGGAGGGCCTCCTACAATGAGCAGTTCTTC.

This chain connects TRBV20-1 to TRBJ1-4; a possible D gene is TRBD1 (5 bases). There are 14 residues in the CDR3. Germline loops: CDR1 DFQATT, CDR2 SNEGSKA (reference sequence). V lost 0 bases and J lost 8, with 13 bases in between. CDR3 nucleotides: TGCAGTGCTAGAGATACGGGGGTAGGAGAAAAACTGTTTTTT. Translated, it gives CSARDTGVGEKLFF.

The V and J genes are TRBV27 and TRBJ1-1; D perhaps matches TRBD1 (5 bases). The germline V and J ends were trimmed by 3 bases and 6 bases, with 17 bases remaining between them. The CDR3 runs 15 residues. Germline V gives CDR1 MNHEY, CDR2 SMNVEV (reference sequence). As DNA, the CDR3 is TGTGCCAGCAGTTTCTGGACATGCCCCACCGCTGAAGCTTTCTTT. Protein product: CASSFWTCPTAEAFF.

A word on this clone: Other nucleotide sequences from this sample produce the same CDR3. V gene TRBV12-3 or TRBV12-4 combines with J gene TRBJ1-1, with D hard to call. CDR3 length: 11 amino acids. V was trimmed by 4 bases and J by 4 bases, leaving 4 bases between them. The DNA for the CDR3 is TGTGCCAGCAGTTCTTTCACTGAAGCTTTCTTT. This codes for CASSSFTEAFF.

This clone was detected a few times. The chain combines TRBV6-2 or TRBV6-3 with TRBJ2-1; D might be TRBD1 (6 bases). Germline CDR1 is MNHEY and CDR2 is SVGEGT. V was trimmed by 10 bases and J by 6 bases, leaving 22 bases between them. This CDR3 contains 15 residues. The CDR3 nucleotides read TGTGCCACCAAAAGGGGTCAGGGGCGAAGCAATGAGCAGTTCTTC. It encodes CATKRGQGRSNEQFF.

This clone appeared many times. V usage is TRBV11-2 and J usage is TRBJ1-1; D not resolved. Between the trimmed V and J ends, which lost 6 bases and 8 bases, there was a span of 13 bases. Germline V gives CDR1 SGHAT, CDR2 FQNNGV. There are 12 residues in the CDR3. The DNA of the CDR3 is TGTGCCAGCAGGGGGAGGGTGGTCGAAGCTTTCTTT. Amino acids: CASRGRVVEAFF.

This clone appeared a few times. The gene calls are TRBV27 and TRBJ2-1; D gene unclear. Trimming shortened V by 9 bases and J by 3 bases, and 18 bases separated the two germline ends. This CDR3 region has 15 residues. CDR1 and CDR2 (germline): MNHEY, SMNVEV (reference sequence). CDR3 sequence: CASVATMGYYNEQFF. The CDR3 DNA is TGTGCCAGTGTCGCAACGATGGGGTACTACAATGAGCAGTTCTTC.

The sample holds many counts of this clone. Given a much more abundant clone one base away, this may be a read error. The rearrangement joins TRBV3-1 to TRBJ2-7; D remains unclear. The germline V gene encodes CDR1 LGHDT and CDR2 YNNKEL (reference sequence). This CDR3 region has 11 residues. The CDR3 region has the DNA TGTGCCAGCGGCCAAGCCAGCGAGCAGTACTTC. Translating gives CASGQASEQYF.

In this sample, this clone turned up a few times. One base away lies a much larger clone, so this may be a sequencing read error. Here the CDR3 reads CASSERLAGGPSKETQYF. CDR3 DNA sequence: TGTGCCAGCAGTGAGCGACTAGCGGGGGGGCCAAGCAAGGAGACCCAGTACTTC. The rearrangement uses TRBV6-1 and TRBJ2-5; TRBD2 agrees at 14 bases. Germline V gene lookup returns CDR1 MNHNS and CDR2 SASEGT. Unmatched junction bases numbered 11, after V lost 3 bases and J lost 5 bases. The CDR3 is 18 residues long.

The table lists this clone with many counts. The V call is TRBV5-6, the J call TRBJ2-1, with TRBD2 matching 10 bases. This CDR3 region has 16 residues. V gave up 0 bases and J gave up 3 bases; unmatched junction bases: 3. Germline CDR1 SGHDT, CDR2 YYEEEE. The CDR3 sequence is CASSLAPSGGYNEQFF. The CDR3 DNA is TGTGCCAGCAGCTTGGCGCCTAGCGGGGGCTACAATGAGCAGTTCTTC.

This clone was seen more than once but under ten times. The chain combines TRBV15 with TRBJ1-1, with D unresolved. V dropped 1 base and J dropped 4 bases, with 19 bases sitting between them. This CDR3 comprises 17 residues. Germline V gene data show CDR1 as LNHNV and CDR2 as YYDKDF (reference sequence). CDR3 sequence reads: CATSRGSGTARGTEAFF. The CDR3 DNA is TGTGCCACCAGCAGAGGGAGTGGAACAGCTCGGGGCACTGAAGCTTTCTTT.

This clone was seen ten or more times. The J gene is TRBJ2-3, the V gene TRBV7-2; possible D gene TRBD1, 6 bases. The CDR3 runs to 15 residues. CDR1 is SGHTA and CDR2 is FQGNSA in the germline V gene. Trimming shortened V by 4 bases and J by 2 bases, and 13 bases separated the two germline ends. CDR3 nucleotide sequence: TGTGCCAGCAGCTCAGACAGGTTTTTCACAGATACGCAGTATTTT. Amino acid sequence: CASSSDRFFTDTQYF.